This TCR beta chain was sequenced for a study of tumor-infiltrating lymphocytes in oesophageal squamous cell carcinoma. CDR3 length: 15 residues. The V end lost 4 bases, the J end lost 0 bases, and 7 bases lay between the germline ends. The germline V gene has CDR1 SGHTA and CDR2 FQGTGA. The table lists this clonotype with a count of one. One entry per CDR3 protein results from TCRdb running MiXCR on the PCR reads. The sample holds about 15,000 distinct CDR3 sequences, around half seen once. The chain employs TRBV7-3 and TRBJ2-6; D may be TRBD1 (5 bases). Specimen: esophageal tumor tissue. This receptor was taken from a female donor with esophageal squamous cell carcinoma. The CDR3: CASSSGPSGANVLTF. CDR3 in DNA: TGTGCCAGCAGCTCAGGGCCCTCTGGGGCCAACGTCCTGACTTTC.